These T cell receptor beta chains were read from a single sample in a study of cytomegalovirus exposure and HLA in healthy donors. Profiling relied on immunoSEQ multiplex PCR, and the TCRdb table lists in-frame clones only, not all of them. The repertoire includes roughly 88,000 clones, roughly 71% of them detected once, and about 2.9% sits in the top ten. The material sequenced was PBMCs. All receptors derive from a man over 45 in good health and CMV-seronegative. CDR3s include the opening cysteine and the closing phenylalanine or tryptophan. The order of the fields is clone size, CDR3 length, V gene, CDR3 protein. Clone size is not always given. Where it is, it says once, few, many or a class for expanded clones.

clone size: few
CDR3 length: 16
V gene: TRBV7-8
CDR3 protein: CASSSRREGGDQPQHF

clone size: -
CDR3 length: 15
V gene: TRBV7-6
CDR3 protein: CASSLGPDPLYGYTF

clone size: -
CDR3 length: 16
V gene: TRBV28
CDR3 protein: CASSLSSGGTSYEQYF

clone size: few
CDR3 length: 15
V gene: TRBV9
CDR3 protein: CASSVGGSRTDTQYF

clone size: few
CDR3 length: 16
V gene: TRBV28
CDR3 protein: CASTRSGTGGRNTQYF

clone size: -
CDR3 length: 18
V gene: TRBV28
CDR3 protein: CASRPYRDIKESGNTIYF

clone size: once
CDR3 length: 14
V gene: TRBV11-2
CDR3 protein: CASSSLTGPRGYTF

clone size: -
CDR3 length: 14
V gene: TRBV5-1
CDR3 protein: CASLPGTGGGTQYF

clone size: -
CDR3 length: 13
V gene: TRBV6-5
CDR3 protein: CASSYSGFDTQYF

clone size: -
CDR3 length: 14
V gene: TRBV27
CDR3 protein: CASSKGVANTEAFF

clone size: -
CDR3 length: 15
V gene: TRBV6-6
CDR3 protein: CSTGQGRSMNTEAFF

clone size: -
CDR3 length: 15
V gene: TRBV5-8
CDR3 protein: CASSLIFPGSGAQYF

clone size: -
CDR3 length: 16
V gene: TRBV6-6
CDR3 protein: CASSYSAGPPTDTQYF

clone size: -
CDR3 length: 14
V gene: TRBV2
CDR3 protein: CASSTLVQGGKAFF

clone size: once
CDR3 length: 15
V gene: TRBV6-5
CDR3 protein: CASSYSRAEVYEQYF

clone size: -
CDR3 length: 15
V gene: TRBV2
CDR3 protein: CASSDTVYSNQPQHF

clone size: few
CDR3 length: 12
V gene: TRBV28
CDR3 protein: CASSLFRGTQYF

clone size: -
CDR3 length: 16
V gene: TRBV7-2
CDR3 protein: CASSPRTSGLGGELFF

clone size: -
CDR3 length: 14
V gene: TRBV7-2
CDR3 protein: CASSLGLARVEQYF

clone size: -
CDR3 length: 17
V gene: TRBV2
CDR3 protein: CASSSGTSGGGQETQYF

clone size: -
CDR3 length: 14
V gene: TRBV9
CDR3 protein: CASSVLTGAWGYTF

clone size: -
CDR3 length: 12
V gene: TRBV2
CDR3 protein: CASMERGGELFF

clone size: -
CDR3 length: 12
V gene: TRBV2
CDR3 protein: CASTTTGETQYF

clone size: -
CDR3 length: 15
V gene: TRBV4-1
CDR3 protein: CASSPAGQGLDTQYF

clone size: -
CDR3 length: 16
V gene: TRBV6-1
CDR3 protein: CASSASAADPGNEQFF

clone size: -
CDR3 length: 15
V gene: TRBV7-2
CDR3 protein: CASSSRDYSNQPQHF

clone size: once
CDR3 length: 17
V gene: TRBV4-3
CDR3 protein: CASSQGGLAVLIDTQYF

clone size: -
CDR3 length: 16
V gene: TRBV7-9
CDR3 protein: CASSLYGTSATGELFF

clone size: medium-sized
CDR3 length: 15
V gene: TRBV28
CDR3 protein: CASSLSTAVEETQYF

clone size: -
CDR3 length: 14
V gene: TRBV6-1
CDR3 protein: CASSEQGGPYGYTF

clone size: -
CDR3 length: 14
V gene: TRBV4-2
CDR3 protein: CASSQVAGSYEQYF

clone size: -
CDR3 length: 15
V gene: TRBV6-5
CDR3 protein: CASSYRDRGNSPLHF

clone size: -
CDR3 length: 15
V gene: TRBV9
CDR3 protein: CASSVGDRAKNIQYF

clone size: -
CDR3 length: 18
V gene: TRBV7-2
CDR3 protein: CASSSSTSGASSVETQYF

clone size: -
CDR3 length: 13
V gene: TRBV5-4
CDR3 protein: CASSLARYNEQFF

clone size: -
CDR3 length: 12
V gene: TRBV29-1
CDR3 protein: CSVDRGQETQYF

clone size: -
CDR3 length: 19
V gene: TRBV18
CDR3 protein: CASSPETSGSGRVADTQYF

clone size: -
CDR3 length: 15
V gene: TRBV6-1
CDR3 protein: CATERGLSSGNTIYF

clone size: -
CDR3 length: 15
V gene: TRBV19
CDR3 protein: CASSISRREGQPQHF

clone size: few
CDR3 length: 13
V gene: TRBV27
CDR3 protein: CASGIDRLSPLHF

clone size: -
CDR3 length: 14
V gene: TRBV30
CDR3 protein: CAWRGPGGSYEQYF

clone size: -
CDR3 length: 13
V gene: TRBV5-6
CDR3 protein: CASSYRDRALLHF

clone size: -
CDR3 length: 13
V gene: TRBV6-5
CDR3 protein: CASRPQGAETQYF

clone size: -
CDR3 length: 16
V gene: TRBV28
CDR3 protein: CASSLAGRSSYNEQFF

clone size: -
CDR3 length: 12
V gene: TRBV6-5
CDR3 protein: CASSVGPDTQYF

clone size: -
CDR3 length: 17
V gene: TRBV5-1
CDR3 protein: CASSSGTGLSGANVLTF

clone size: -
CDR3 length: 14
V gene: TRBV15
CDR3 protein: CATSRVQLRDTQYF

clone size: -
CDR3 length: 16
V gene: TRBV9
CDR3 protein: CASSVGQGLAGDEQFF

clone size: once
CDR3 length: 11
V gene: TRBV29-1
CDR3 protein: CSVGHAAEAFF

clone size: -
CDR3 length: 14
V gene: TRBV25-1
CDR3 protein: CASRLNRGTDTQYF

clone size: few
CDR3 length: 15
V gene: TRBV18
CDR3 protein: CASSPQSGNNSPLHF

clone size: few
CDR3 length: 14
V gene: TRBV18
CDR3 protein: CASSPPYSGETQYF

clone size: -
CDR3 length: 15
V gene: TRBV29-1
CDR3 protein: CSARGPAGGSNEQFF

clone size: -
CDR3 length: 14
V gene: TRBV18
CDR3 protein: CASSPPEANYGYTF

clone size: -
CDR3 length: 13
V gene: TRBV7-9
CDR3 protein: CASSLGTDYGYTF

clone size: -
CDR3 length: 15
V gene: TRBV6-5
CDR3 protein: CASSYIDRYNNEQFF

clone size: -
CDR3 length: 13
V gene: TRBV29-1
CDR3 protein: CSVEPYRETEAFF